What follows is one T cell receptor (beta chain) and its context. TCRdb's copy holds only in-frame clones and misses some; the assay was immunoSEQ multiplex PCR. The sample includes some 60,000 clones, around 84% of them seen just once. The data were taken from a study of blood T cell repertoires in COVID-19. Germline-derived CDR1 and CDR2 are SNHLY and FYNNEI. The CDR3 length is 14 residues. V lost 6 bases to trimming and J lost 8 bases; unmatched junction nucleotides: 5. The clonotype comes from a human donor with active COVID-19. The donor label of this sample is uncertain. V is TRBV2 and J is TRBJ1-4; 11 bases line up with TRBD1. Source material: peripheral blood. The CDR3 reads CASRRTGGVEKLFF. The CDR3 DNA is TGTGCCAGCAGAAGGACAGGGGGCGTCGAAAAACTGTTTTTT. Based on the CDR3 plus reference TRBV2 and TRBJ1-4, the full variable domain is EPEVTQTPSHQVTQMGQEVILRCVPISNHLYFYWYRQILGQKVEFLVSFYNNEISEKSEIFDDQFSVERPDGSNFTLKIRSTKLEDSAMYFCASRRTGGVEKLFFGSGTQLSVL.